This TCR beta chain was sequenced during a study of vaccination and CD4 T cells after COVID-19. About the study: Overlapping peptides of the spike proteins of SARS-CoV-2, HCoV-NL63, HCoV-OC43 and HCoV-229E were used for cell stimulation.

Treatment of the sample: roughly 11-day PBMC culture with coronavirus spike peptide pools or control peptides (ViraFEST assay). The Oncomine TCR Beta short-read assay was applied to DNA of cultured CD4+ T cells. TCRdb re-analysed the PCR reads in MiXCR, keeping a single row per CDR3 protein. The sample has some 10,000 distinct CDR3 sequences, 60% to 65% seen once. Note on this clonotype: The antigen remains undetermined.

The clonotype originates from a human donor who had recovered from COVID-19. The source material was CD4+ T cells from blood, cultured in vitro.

CDR3 amino acids: CASSLTALGQGRETQYF. CDR3 nucleotide sequence: TGTGCCAGCAGCTTAACTGCTTTGGGACAGGGGAGGGAGACCCAGTACTTC. The chain couples TRBV7-9 to TRBJ2-5, with 10 bases fitting TRBD1. The length of the CDR3 is 17 residues. Trimming removed 2 bases from V and 5 bases from J; junction bases left unmatched: 11. The germline gives CDR1 SEHNR, CDR2 FQNEAQ (reference sequence).